This T cell receptor (beta chain) is drawn from a study of regulatory T cells in long-lasting Graves disease. Study-level results: With under 3,500 shared public clonotypes, persistent patients exceeded new patients, who shared 950 to 1,000.

This clonotype was seen ten or more times. Its antigen is not identified. Indicated time point: newly diagnosed GD, antithyroid drugs for less than 3 months. RNA extracted from PBMCs served as the sequencing template. Germline V gene lookup returns CDR1 KGHDR and CDR2 SFDVKD. CDR3 length: 12 residues. The germline V and J ends were trimmed by 4 bases and 5 bases, with 7 bases remaining between them. Sequencing libraries for TCR beta were prepared with iRepertoire HTBI primers and Arm-PCR of CDR3 regions. TCRdb recomputed calls from the multiplex PCR reads with MiXCR, one row per CDR3 protein. This sample has 400,000 to 650,000 distinct CDR3 sequences, with roughly 16% found just once. These same records also appear under a second study, on T cells in Graves' hyperthyroidism and ophthalmopathy.

Sequenced here: peripheral blood mononuclear cells (PBMCs), sampled at new diagnosis, from a patient treated with antithyroid drugs. This clonotype was sampled from a woman aged 35-60 years with Graves disease. This sequence joins TRBV24-1 and TRBJ1-2; D remains unclear. CDR3 bases: TGTGCCACCAGTGACGAGGTATATGGCTACACCTTC. Translating gives CATSDEVYGYTF.